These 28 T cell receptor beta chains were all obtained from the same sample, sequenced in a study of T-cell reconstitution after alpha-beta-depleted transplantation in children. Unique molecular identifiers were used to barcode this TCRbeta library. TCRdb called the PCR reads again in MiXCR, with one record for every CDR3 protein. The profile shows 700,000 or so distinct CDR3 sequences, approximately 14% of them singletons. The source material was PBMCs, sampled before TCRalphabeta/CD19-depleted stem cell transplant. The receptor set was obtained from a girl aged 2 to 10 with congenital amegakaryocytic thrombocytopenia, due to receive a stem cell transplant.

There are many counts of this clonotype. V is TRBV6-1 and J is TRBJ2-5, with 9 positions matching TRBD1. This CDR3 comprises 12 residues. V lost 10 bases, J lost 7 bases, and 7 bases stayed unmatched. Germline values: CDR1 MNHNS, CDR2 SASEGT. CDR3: CATQGAWMTQYF. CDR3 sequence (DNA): TGTGCCACACAGGGGGCGTGGATGACCCAGTACTTC.

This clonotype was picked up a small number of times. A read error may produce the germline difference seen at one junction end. The CDR3 here is CCARGALAGGNTGELFF. Written as DNA, the CDR3 is TGCTGTGCTAGAGGGGCGCTAGCGGGAGGTAACACCGGGGAGCTGTTTTTT. The chain employs TRBV20-1 and TRBJ2-2; 11 nucleotides agree with TRBD2. The CDR3 contains 17 residues. The V gene's germline CDR1 is DFQATT and CDR2 SNEGSKA (reference sequence).

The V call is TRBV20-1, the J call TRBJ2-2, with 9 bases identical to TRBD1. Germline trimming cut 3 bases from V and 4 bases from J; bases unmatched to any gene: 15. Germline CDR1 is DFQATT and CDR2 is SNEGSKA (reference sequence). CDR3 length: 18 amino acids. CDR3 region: CSARIGPGQGLSTGELFF. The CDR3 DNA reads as TGCAGTGCTAGGATCGGTCCGGGACAGGGACTTAGCACCGGGGAGCTGTTTTTT.

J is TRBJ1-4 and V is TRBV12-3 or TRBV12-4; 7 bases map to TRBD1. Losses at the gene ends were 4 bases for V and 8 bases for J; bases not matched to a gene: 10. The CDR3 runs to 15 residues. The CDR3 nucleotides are TGTGCCAGCAGTTCAAACAGGGGTCGTGAAGAAAAACTGTTTTTT. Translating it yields CASSSNRGREEKLFF.

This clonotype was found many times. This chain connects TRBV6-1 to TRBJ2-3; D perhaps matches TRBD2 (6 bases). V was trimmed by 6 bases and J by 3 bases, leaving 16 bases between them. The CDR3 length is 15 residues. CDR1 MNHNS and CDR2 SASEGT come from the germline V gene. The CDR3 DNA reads TGTGCCAGCAGGGGGGGTCCGCGGACGACAGATACGCAGTATTTT. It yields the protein CASRGGPRTTDTQYF.

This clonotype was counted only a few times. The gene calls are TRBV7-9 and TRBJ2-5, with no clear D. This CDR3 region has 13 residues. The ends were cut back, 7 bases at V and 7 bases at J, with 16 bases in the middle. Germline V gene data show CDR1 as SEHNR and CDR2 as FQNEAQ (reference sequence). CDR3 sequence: CASNPLEVVTQYF. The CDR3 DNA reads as TGTGCCAGCAATCCCCTAGAGGTGGTGACCCAGTACTTC.

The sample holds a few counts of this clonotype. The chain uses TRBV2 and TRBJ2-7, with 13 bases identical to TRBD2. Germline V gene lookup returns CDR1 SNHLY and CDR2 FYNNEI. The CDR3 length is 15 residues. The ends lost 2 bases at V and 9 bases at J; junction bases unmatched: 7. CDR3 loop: CASSETGTSGMGQYF. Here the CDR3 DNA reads TGTGCCAGCAGTGAAACTGGGACTAGCGGGATGGGGCAGTACTTC.

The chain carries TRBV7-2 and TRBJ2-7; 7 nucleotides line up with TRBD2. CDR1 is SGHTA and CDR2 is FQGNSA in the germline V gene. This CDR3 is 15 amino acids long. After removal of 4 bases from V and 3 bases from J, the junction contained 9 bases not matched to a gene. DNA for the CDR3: TGTGCCAGCAGCTCCTCTAGCGGAAACTACTACGAGCAGTACTTC. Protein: CASSSSSGNYYEQYF.

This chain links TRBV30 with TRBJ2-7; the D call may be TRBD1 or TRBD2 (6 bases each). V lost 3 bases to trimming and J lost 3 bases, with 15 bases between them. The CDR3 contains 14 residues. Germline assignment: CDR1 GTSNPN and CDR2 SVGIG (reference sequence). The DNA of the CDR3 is TGTGCCTGGAGCTTACGGGGGCTTGGCTACGAGCAGTACTTC. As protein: CAWSLRGLGYEQYF.

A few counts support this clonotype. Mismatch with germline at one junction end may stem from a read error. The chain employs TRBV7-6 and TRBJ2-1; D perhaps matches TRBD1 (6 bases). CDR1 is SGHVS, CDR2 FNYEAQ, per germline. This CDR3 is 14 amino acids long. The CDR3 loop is CASSSSPRDIKLLF. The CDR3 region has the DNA TGTGCCAGCAGCTCCTCGCCACGGGACATTAAGCTTCTCTTC.

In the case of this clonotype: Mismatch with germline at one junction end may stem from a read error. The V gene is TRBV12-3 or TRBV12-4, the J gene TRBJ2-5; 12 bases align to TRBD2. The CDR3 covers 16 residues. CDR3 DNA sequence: TGTGCCAGCAATTTACTAGCGGGGGGTGGGGAAGAGACCCAGTACTTC. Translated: CASNLLAGGGEETQYF.

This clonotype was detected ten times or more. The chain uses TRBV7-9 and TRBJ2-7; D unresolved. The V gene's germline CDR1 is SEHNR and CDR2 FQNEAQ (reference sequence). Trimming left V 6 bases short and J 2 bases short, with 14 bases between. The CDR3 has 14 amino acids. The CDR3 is CASRFSALTYEQYF. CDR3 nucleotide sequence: TGTGCCAGCAGATTCTCCGCCCTAACCTACGAGCAGTACTTC.

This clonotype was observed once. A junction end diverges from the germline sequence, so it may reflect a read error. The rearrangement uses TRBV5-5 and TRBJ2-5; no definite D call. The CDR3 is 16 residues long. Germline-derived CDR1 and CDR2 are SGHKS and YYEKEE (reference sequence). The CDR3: CASSGRPSGSTETQSF. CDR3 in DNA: TGTGCCAGCAGCGGTCGTCCGTCCGGATCGACGGAGACCCAGTCCTTC.

CDR3 residues: CSVEGWRASSYNEQFF. CDR3 bases: TGCAGCGTTGAAGGCTGGCGGGCCAGCTCCTACAATGAGCAGTTCTTC. This rearrangement joins TRBV29-1 to TRBJ2-1, with D tentatively TRBD2 (5 bases). The CDR3 length is 16 residues. Trimming cost V 1 base and J 0 bases, with 13 bases left between them. In germline, CDR1 is SQVTM, CDR2 ANQGSEA.

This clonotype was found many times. The CDR3 DNA reads TGTGCCAGCAGTTACTCAAAGCAGTACTTC. As protein: CASSYSKQYF. This chain connects TRBV6-6 to TRBJ2-7, with no clear D. Germline V gene data show CDR1 as MNHNY and CDR2 as SVGAGI (reference sequence). Trimming shortened V by 0 bases and J by 8 bases, and 2 bases separated the two germline ends. This CDR3 spans 10 amino acids.

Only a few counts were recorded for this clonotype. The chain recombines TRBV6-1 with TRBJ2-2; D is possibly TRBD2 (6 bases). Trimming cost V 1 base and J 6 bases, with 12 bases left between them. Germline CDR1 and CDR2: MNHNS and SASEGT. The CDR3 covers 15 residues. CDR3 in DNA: TGTGCCAGCAGTGAAGTTGCGGGGTCCCCCGGGGAGCTGTTTTTT. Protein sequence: CASSEVAGSPGELFF.

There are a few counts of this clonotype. CDR3: CASSSKRTGDGRYNEQFF. The CDR3 nucleotides are TGTGCCAGCAGCTCAAAGCGGACGGGGGACGGGCGTTACAATGAGCAGTTCTTC. The chain couples TRBV11-1 to TRBJ2-1; the D gene is possibly TRBD2 (6 bases). Germline loops: CDR1 SGHAT, CDR2 FQDESV (reference sequence). Trimming removed 4 bases at V and 4 bases at J, with 23 bases between. The CDR3 totals 18 residues.

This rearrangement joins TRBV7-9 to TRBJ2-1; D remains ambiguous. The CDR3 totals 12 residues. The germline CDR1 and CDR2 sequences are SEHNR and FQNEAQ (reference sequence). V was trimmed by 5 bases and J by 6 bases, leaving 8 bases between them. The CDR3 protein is CASSQSTNEQFF. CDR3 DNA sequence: TGTGCCAGCAGCCAATCGACCAATGAGCAGTTCTTC.

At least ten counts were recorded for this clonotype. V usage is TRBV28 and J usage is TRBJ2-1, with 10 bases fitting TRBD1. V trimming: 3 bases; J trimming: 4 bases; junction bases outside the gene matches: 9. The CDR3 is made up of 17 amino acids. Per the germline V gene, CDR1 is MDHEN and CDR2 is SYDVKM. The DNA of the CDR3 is TGTGCCAGCAGTTTTAGGACAGGGGGTGCTTCGTACAATGAGCAGTTCTTC. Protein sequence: CASSFRTGGASYNEQFF.

CDR3 DNA: TGCAGCGTTGAATCGGGGAGGGGTAATGAGCAGTTCTTC. It encodes CSVESGRGNEQFF. This chain joins TRBV29-1 and TRBJ2-1, with TRBD2 matching over 7 bases. The germline V gene encodes CDR1 SQVTM and CDR2 ANQGSEA. V was pared by 2 bases and J by 7 bases, with 5 bases of the junction left unmatched. This CDR3 has 13 residues.

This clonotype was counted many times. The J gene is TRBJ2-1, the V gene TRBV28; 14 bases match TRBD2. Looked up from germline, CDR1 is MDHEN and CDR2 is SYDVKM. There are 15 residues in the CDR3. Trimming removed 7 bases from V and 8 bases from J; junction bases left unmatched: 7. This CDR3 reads CASTPPGLAGDEQFF. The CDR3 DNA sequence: TGTGCCAGCACGCCTCCGGGACTAGCGGGAGATGAGCAGTTCTTC.

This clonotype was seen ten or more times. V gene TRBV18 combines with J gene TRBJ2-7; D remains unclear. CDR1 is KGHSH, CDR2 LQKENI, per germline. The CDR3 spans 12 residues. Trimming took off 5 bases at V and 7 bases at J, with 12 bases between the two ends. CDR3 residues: CASSSIFEEQYF. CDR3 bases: TGTGCCAGCTCATCCATCTTCGAGGAGCAGTACTTC.

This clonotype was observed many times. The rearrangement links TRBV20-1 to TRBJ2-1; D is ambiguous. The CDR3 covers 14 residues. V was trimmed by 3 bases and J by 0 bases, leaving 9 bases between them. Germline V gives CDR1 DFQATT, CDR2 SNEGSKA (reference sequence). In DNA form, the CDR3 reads TGCAGTGCTAGTGTAAGGTACTCCTACAATGAGCAGTTCTTC. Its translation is CSASVRYSYNEQFF.

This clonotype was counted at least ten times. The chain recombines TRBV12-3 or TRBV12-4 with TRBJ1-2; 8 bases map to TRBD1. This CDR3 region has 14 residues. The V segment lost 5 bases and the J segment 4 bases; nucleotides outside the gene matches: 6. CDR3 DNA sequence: TGTGCCAGCAGTATCAGGGGGCGCCCCTATGGCTACACCTTC. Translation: CASSIRGRPYGYTF.

The CDR3 nucleotides are TGCGCCAGCAGCGACACGTACGACGGGGAGCTGTTTTTT. Translation: CASSDTYDGELFF. The chain employs TRBV5-1 and TRBJ2-2; D uncertain. The CDR3 extends over 13 amino acids. Trimming removed 4 bases from V and 7 bases from J, with 11 bases in between. The germline CDR1 and CDR2 sequences are SGHRS and YFSETQ.

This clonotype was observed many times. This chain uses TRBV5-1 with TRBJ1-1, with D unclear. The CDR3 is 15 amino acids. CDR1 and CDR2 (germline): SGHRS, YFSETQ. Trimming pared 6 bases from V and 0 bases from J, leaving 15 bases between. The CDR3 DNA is TGCGCCAGCACGATCTCGGGGAACATGAACACTGAAGCTTTCTTT. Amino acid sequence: CASTISGNMNTEAFF.

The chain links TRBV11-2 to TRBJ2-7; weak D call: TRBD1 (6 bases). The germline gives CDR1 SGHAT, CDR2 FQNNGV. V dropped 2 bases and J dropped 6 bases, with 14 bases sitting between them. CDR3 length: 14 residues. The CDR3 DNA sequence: TGTGCCAGCAGCTTAATACCAGGGGAAGGCGAGCAGTACTTC. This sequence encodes CASSLIPGEGEQYF.

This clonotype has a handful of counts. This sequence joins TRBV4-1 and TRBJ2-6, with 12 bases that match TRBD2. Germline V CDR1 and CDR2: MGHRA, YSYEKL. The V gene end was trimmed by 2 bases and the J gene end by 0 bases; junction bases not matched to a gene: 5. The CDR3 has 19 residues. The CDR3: CASSQLGLAGNSGANVLTF. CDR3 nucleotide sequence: TGCGCCAGCAGCCAACTCGGACTAGCGGGAAACTCTGGGGCCAACGTCCTGACTTTC.